These 20 T cell receptor beta chains share one sample of origin, sequenced in a study of regulatory T cells in long-lasting Graves disease listed by TCRdb under 2021. Explained via the paper, the time point label denotes: persistent/refractory GD, antithyroid drugs over 5 years with positive TRAb. For both TCR sequencing and RNA sequencing, RNA was extracted from PBMCs using TRIzol. The library was produced with multiplex PCR. Sequencing was carried out with an Illumina HiSeq 4000. iRepertoire HTBI primers and Arm-PCR amplification of CDR3 regions were used to construct TCR beta libraries. The public reads were reprocessed in TCRdb via fastp at Q25 and MiXCR, keeping in-frame beta chains. Rows are combined by CDR3 protein, so each entry shows the most common genes and DNA. The sample contains a few hundred thousand distinct CDR3 sequences, roughly a quarter of them found a single time. In total, the top ten clones hold about a quarter of the sample.

This material consisted of peripheral blood mononuclear cells (PBMCs), taken when the disease was refractory, from a patient treated with antithyroid drugs. The origin of the receptors is a female donor with Graves disease.

The chain is built from TRBV6-5 and TRBJ2-7; tentatively, D is TRBD2 (6 bases). Germline loops: CDR1 MNHEY, CDR2 SVGAGI. The CDR3 consists of 15 residues. Deletions cut 1 base from V and 0 bases from J, with 10 bases between. In nucleotides, the CDR3 is TGTGCCAGCAGTTACTTGCGGGGCCACTCCTACGAGCAGTACTTC. Translation gives CASSYLRGHSYEQYF.

This chain joins TRBV20-1 and TRBJ2-1; the match to TRBD2 covers 7 bases. The CDR3 totals 14 residues. CDR1 is DFQATT, CDR2 SNEGSKA, per germline (reference sequence). Trimming removed 1 base from V and 6 bases from J; junction bases left unmatched: 6. The CDR3 nucleotides are TGCAGTGCTAGAGGACTAGCCATTACCAATGAGCAGTTCTTC. Residues: CSARGLAITNEQFF.

This clonotype was counted once. The chain employs TRBV28 and TRBJ2-5, with D unclear. The CDR3 contains 14 residues. Germline V gives CDR1 MDHEN, CDR2 SYDVKM. Between the trimmed V and J ends, which lost 6 bases and 4 bases, there was a span of 15 bases. CDR3 amino acids: CASSYSDFRETQYF. The CDR3, as DNA: TGTGCCAGCAGCTATAGTGATTTTAGAGAGACCCAGTACTTC.

The chain combines TRBV29-1 with TRBJ1-1; weak D call: TRBD1 (5 bases). V gave up 4 bases and J gave up 0 bases, with 18 bases separating them. The length of the CDR3 is 16 residues. In germline, CDR1 is SQVTM, CDR2 ANQGSEA. This CDR3 is CSVATPEDSVNTEAFF. As DNA, the CDR3 is TGCAGCGTTGCGACGCCGGAAGACAGCGTGAACACTGAAGCTTTCTTT.

Only a few counts were recorded for this clonotype. The rearrangement joins TRBV24-1 to TRBJ2-5, with no clear D. V was trimmed by 3 bases and J by 4 bases, leaving 11 bases between them. The CDR3 is 14 amino acids. CDR1 and CDR2 from the germline V gene are KGHDR and SFDVKD. CDR3 loop: CATSDPDGVETQYF. CDR3 coding DNA: TGTGCCACCAGTGATCCGGACGGAGTAGAGACCCAGTACTTC.

This clonotype was seen more than once but under ten times. The V call is TRBV5-6, the J call TRBJ2-5; tentatively, D is TRBD1 (5 bases). In germline, CDR1 is SGHDT, CDR2 YYEEEE. The CDR3 totals 17 residues. Deletions cut 0 bases from V and 5 bases from J, with 20 bases between. The CDR3, as DNA: TGTGCCAGCAGCTTGGATCTTAATCCCCAGGGCAGGGAGACCCAGTACTTC. Amino acids: CASSLDLNPQGRETQYF.

This clonotype was picked up many times. This chain joins TRBV28 and TRBJ1-1; D is unresolved. CDR3 length: 15 amino acids. Trimming took off 4 bases at V and 5 bases at J, with 17 bases between the two ends. Germline loops: CDR1 MDHEN, CDR2 SYDVKM. The CDR3 loop reads CASSSTRTLTTEAFF. CDR3 in DNA: TGTGCCAGCAGTTCTACCCGGACCTTGACGACTGAAGCTTTCTTT.

This clonotype has only a few counts. V and J are TRBV7-9 and TRBJ2-4, with TRBD1 identical over 9 bases. Germline-derived CDR1 and CDR2 are SEHNR and FQNEAQ (reference sequence). Trimming took 4 bases from V and 7 from J; bases not matched to a gene: 5. The CDR3 is 14 amino acids. For the CDR3, the DNA is TGTGCCAGCAGCTCGACAGGGGGATGGAACATTCAGTACTTC. The encoded protein is CASSSTGGWNIQYF.

The chain has TRBV6-1 and TRBJ1-2; 7 nucleotides agree with TRBD1. With V trimmed by 7 bases and J by 9 bases, 11 bases remained unmatched. CDR1 and CDR2 (germline): MNHNS, SASEGT. The CDR3 consists of 13 residues. The DNA of the CDR3 is TGTGCCAGCATTTCAGGGGGGAGGGGCCGCTACACCTTC. This codes for CASISGGRGRYTF.

This clonotype has more than one count but fewer than ten. The chain links TRBV12-3 or TRBV12-4 to TRBJ1-1; a weak D match, TRBD1 (5 bases). The CDR3 is 13 residues long. Trimming pared 6 bases from V and 6 bases from J, leaving 14 bases between. The chain's CDR3 is CASSPRGEAEAFF. The CDR3, as DNA: TGTGCCAGCAGCCCCCGGGGCGAAGCTGAAGCTTTCTTT.

J is TRBJ1-2 and V is TRBV10-3; TRBD1 matches 7 bases. Germline CDR1 is ENHRY and CDR2 is SYGVKD. This CDR3 is 12 amino acids long. Germline trimming cut 6 bases from V and 3 bases from J; bases unmatched to any gene: 1. The chain's CDR3 is CAISGTDYGYTF. Written as DNA, the CDR3 is TGTGCCATCAGCGGGACAGACTATGGCTACACCTTC.

The V and J genes are TRBV28 and TRBJ1-3; the D is unclear. Germline CDR1 and CDR2: MDHEN and SYDVKM. CDR3 length: 14 residues. Trimming took 5 bases from V and 0 from J, leaving 8 bases between them. The chain's CDR3 is CASSPTVSGNTIYF. The CDR3 nucleotides are TGTGCCAGCAGTCCCACAGTCTCTGGAAACACCATATATTTT.

In its sample, this clonotype was seen a few times. The chain combines TRBV18 with TRBJ1-5, with a tentative D call TRBD1 (5 bases). This CDR3 contains 16 residues. V shed 1 base and J shed 0 bases, with 10 bases lying between them. Germline CDR1 is KGHSH and CDR2 is LQKENI. CDR3 region: CASSPRWDDSNQPQHF. The CDR3 bases are TGTGCCAGCTCACCACGGTGGGACGATAGCAATCAGCCCCAGCATTTT.

The chain combines TRBV5-4 with TRBJ2-2; 8 positions agree with TRBD1. Germline V CDR1 and CDR2: SGHNT, YYREEE (reference sequence). The V and J ends lost 4 bases and 3 bases, in that order; junction bases with no gene match: 2. The CDR3 spans 14 residues. The CDR3 protein is CASSLTGDTGELFF. In nucleotides, the CDR3 is TGTGCCAGCAGCCTGACAGGGGACACCGGGGAGCTGTTTTTT.

This clonotype was counted ten times or more. V is TRBV25-1 and J is TRBJ2-3, with 10 bases aligning to TRBD2. The CDR3 is 16 residues long. J gave up 0 bases and V 3 bases, and 3 bases lay outside the gene matches. Germline V gene sequence: CDR1 MGHDK, CDR2 SYGVNS. The CDR3 sequence: CASSDRTSGSTDTQYF. CDR3 bases: TGTGCCAGCAGTGATAGGACTAGCGGTAGCACAGATACGCAGTATTTT.

The V call is TRBV6-1, the J call TRBJ2-3, with 11 bases matching TRBD1. From germline, CDR1 is MNHNS and CDR2 SASEGT. After removal of 6 bases from V and 3 bases from J, the junction contained 11 bases not matched to a gene. There are 17 residues in the CDR3. CDR3 region: CASSPLTGQGGTDTQYF. The CDR3 DNA sequence: TGTGCCAGCAGCCCATTGACGGGACAGGGGGGGACAGATACGCAGTATTTT.

The chain has TRBV7-2 and TRBJ2-5; weak D call: TRBD2 (6 bases). V gave up 3 bases and J gave up 3 bases, with 14 bases separating them. CDR3 length: 15 residues. CDR1 is SGHTA and CDR2 is FQGNSA in the germline V gene. In DNA, the CDR3 is TGTGCCAGCAGCTTCAACTCGGGGGAAAAAGAGACCCAGTACTTC. This encodes CASSFNSGEKETQYF.

A few counts support this clonotype. The genes are TRBV28 and TRBJ2-3, with D unclear. Germline V gives CDR1 MDHEN, CDR2 SYDVKM. V dropped 5 bases and J dropped 6 bases, with 6 bases sitting between them. The CDR3 covers 11 residues. CDR3 loop: CASSDPDTQYF. The CDR3 DNA reads TGTGCCAGCAGTGACCCGGATACGCAGTATTTT. The full variable domain, in which reference TRBV28 and TRBJ2-3 provide the parts outside the CDR3, is DVKVTQSSRYLVKRTGEKVFLECVQDMDHENMFWYRQDPGLGLRLIYFSYDVKMKEKGDIPEGYSVSREKKERFSLILESASTNQTSMYLCASSDPDTQYFGPGTRLTVL.

This clonotype was counted a single time. One end of the junction is discordant with germline, which a read error may explain. This chain joins TRBV2 and TRBJ2-1, with 11 bases fitting TRBD2. The CDR3 length is 15 residues. Germline CDR1 SNHLY, CDR2 FYNNEI. Here the CDR3 reads CASSELAGGGHEQLF. CDR3 nucleotides: TGTGCCAGCAGTGAGCTAGCGGGAGGTGGGCATGAGCAGCTCTTC.

This rearrangement joins TRBV19 to TRBJ1-5, with 8 bases matching TRBD1. Germline trimming cut 5 bases from V and 7 bases from J; bases unmatched to any gene: 4. The length of the CDR3 is 13 residues. Germline V lookup: CDR1 LNHDA, CDR2 SQIVND (reference sequence). CDR3 amino acids: CASSADRVQPQHF. CDR3 DNA sequence: TGTGCCAGTAGTGCGGACAGGGTACAGCCCCAGCATTTT.